This T cell receptor (beta chain) was retrieved from a study of blood T cells in healthy people across ages. The V gene's germline CDR1 is SGHVS and CDR2 FNYEAQ. The V gene end was trimmed by 8 bases and the J gene end by 4 bases; junction bases not matched to a gene: 12. The CDR3 has 15 amino acids. Notes on this clonotype: What it binds is not known.

Findings of the study overall: Strongly correlated with naive T cell percentage was TCR beta diversity.

The second PCR ran roughly 6 to 11 cycles with a sample-barcoded 5' primer and J-beta primers. TCRdb reprocessed the 5' RACE reads with MiXCR, giving one entry per CDR3 protein. The table includes around 800,000 distinct CDR3 sequences, about 55% detected once. Specimen: blood. The rearrangement uses TRBV7-6 and TRBJ2-3, with 7 bases lining up with TRBD1. This TCR came from a man aged 80 or over in good health. The CDR3 protein is CASGETGATADTQYF. CDR3 DNA: TGTGCCAGCGGGGAAACAGGGGCGACCGCAGATACGCAGTATTTT.